The 13 T cell receptor beta chains in this list originate from one sample, sequenced in a study of identical twins. From the 5' RACE reads, TCRdb called clonotypes with MiXCR, one entry per CDR3 protein. The sample includes about 530,000 distinct CDR3 sequences, 20% to 25% of them seen just once. Separately, the same data were catalogued under a study of yellow fever vaccine responses in identical twins.

Material for sequencing was CD4+ T cells sorted from blood. Receptor source: a woman aged 18 to 35 in good health.

The J gene is TRBJ2-7, the V gene TRBV7-2; TRBD1 matches at 10 bases. CDR1 SGHTA and CDR2 FQGNSA come from the germline V gene. The CDR3 has 15 amino acids. Trimming at V came to 4 bases and at J to 3 bases, leaving 6 bases not matched to a gene. In DNA form, the CDR3 reads TGTGCCAGCAGCTATTCCAGGACAGGGGGCTACGAGCAGTACTTC. Residues: CASSYSRTGGYEQYF.

This clonotype was counted a few times. The chain uses TRBV12-3 or TRBV12-4 and TRBJ2-3, with 7 positions matching TRBD1. The CDR3 is 17 amino acids. The V and J ends lost 6 bases and 0 bases, in that order; junction bases with no gene match: 12. CDR3 residues: CASSLQGVLSSTDTQYF. In DNA form, the CDR3 reads TGTGCCAGCAGCCTCCAGGGGGTTTTGAGTAGCACAGATACGCAGTATTTT.

This clonotype was seen a handful of times. The gene calls are TRBV28 and TRBJ1-3, with TRBD1 as a possible D gene (6 bases). CDR3 length: 15 amino acids. V was shortened by 6 bases and J by 0 bases, with 12 bases between the two germline ends. Looked up from germline, CDR1 is MDHEN and CDR2 is SYDVKM. The CDR3 bases are TGTGCCAGCAGGAAGACAGGCACCTCTGGAAACACCATATATTTT. Translated, it gives CASRKTGTSGNTIYF.

In this sample, this clonotype turned up a few times. This sequence joins TRBV5-1 and TRBJ2-1; 7 bases line up with TRBD2. Germline CDR1 SGHRS, CDR2 YFSETQ. This CDR3 region has 12 residues. V was pared by 4 bases and J by 9 bases, with 4 bases of the junction left unmatched. CDR3 in amino acids: CASSHGTTEQFF. DNA of the CDR3: TGCGCCAGCAGCCACGGGACTACTGAGCAGTTCTTC.

The table lists this clonotype with a few counts. The V call is TRBV20-1, the J call TRBJ2-3, with no clear D. Trimming cost V 3 bases and J 2 bases, with 9 bases left between them. The length of the CDR3 is 13 residues. CDR1 is DFQATT and CDR2 is SNEGSKA in the germline V gene (reference sequence). The CDR3, as DNA: TGCAGTGCTAGCCCGCCCAACACAGATACGCAGTATTTT. Amino acids: CSASPPNTDTQYF.

The V call is TRBV12-3 or TRBV12-4, the J call TRBJ2-1; D is undetermined. The CDR3 is 13 residues long. Trimming removed 1 base at V and 9 bases at J, with 10 bases between. Here the CDR3 reads CASSLGFVGEQFF. The CDR3 DNA reads TGTGCCAGCAGTTTAGGGTTTGTTGGTGAGCAGTTCTTC.

This clonotype was detected only a few times. The rearrangement joins TRBV2 to TRBJ2-7; either TRBD1 or TRBD2 may supply D (5 bases each). Trimming pared 7 bases from V and 5 bases from J, leaving 21 bases between. The length of the CDR3 is 15 residues. Germline lookup yields CDR1 SNHLY and CDR2 FYNNEI. The DNA for the CDR3 is TGTGCCAGCACTTCTGAGGGGAACAGATCTAACGAGCAGTACGTC. This encodes CASTSEGNRSNEQYV.

This clonotype was recorded a few times. This sequence joins TRBV7-9 and TRBJ2-7; a weak D match, TRBD1 (5 bases). This CDR3 comprises 11 residues. Trimming removed 7 bases from V and 7 bases from J, with 11 bases in between. Per the germline V gene, CDR1 is SEHNR and CDR2 is FQNEAQ (reference sequence). The CDR3 loop reads CASNGHGEQYF. CDR3 nucleotides: TGTGCCAGCAACGGACATGGAGAGCAGTACTTC.

The chain links TRBV27 to TRBJ2-2; 7 bases are a match to TRBD1. V dropped 5 bases and J dropped 4; count of bases not matched to a gene: 7. CDR3 size: 15 residues. CDR1 and CDR2 from the germline V gene are MNHEY and SMNVEV (reference sequence). This chain's CDR3 is CASSLLSGGTGELFF. CDR3 DNA: TGTGCCAGCAGTCTTCTTTCAGGGGGCACCGGGGAGCTGTTTTTT.

The sample holds a few counts of this clonotype. The chain carries TRBV20-1 and TRBJ2-5; no reliable D call. CDR3 length: 10 amino acids. V lost 4 bases and J 4 bases, leaving 4 bases between the germline ends. Germline lookup yields CDR1 DFQATT and CDR2 SNEGSKA (reference sequence). CDR3: CSAKRETQYF. The CDR3 bases are TGCAGTGCTAAGAGAGAGACCCAGTACTTC.

V is TRBV20-1 and J is TRBJ1-1, with 8 bases lining up with TRBD1. This CDR3 spans 14 amino acids. Germline V gene sequence: CDR1 DFQATT, CDR2 SNEGSKA (reference sequence). With V trimmed by 3 bases and J by 5 bases, 8 bases remained unmatched. DNA of the CDR3: TGCAGTGCTAGCGACACAGGGGGGAGAACTGAAGCTTTCTTT. Translation: CSASDTGGRTEAFF.

The chain has TRBV12-3 or TRBV12-4 and TRBJ2-5; D uncertain. This CDR3 comprises 13 residues. Between the trimmed V and J ends, which lost 5 bases and 0 bases, there was a span of 7 bases. CDR3 bases: TGTGCCAGCAGTCCCCTGTACCAAGAGACCCAGTACTTC. It is translated as CASSPLYQETQYF.

This clonotype came up a few times. This rearrangement joins TRBV20-1 to TRBJ2-7; no clear D gene. The germline V gene encodes CDR1 DFQATT and CDR2 SNEGSKA (reference sequence). The ends were cut back, 1 base at V and 2 bases at J, with 12 bases in the middle. This CDR3 has 14 residues. The CDR3: CSARGPLRPYEQYF. CDR3 sequence (DNA): TGCAGTGCTAGAGGTCCACTCCGTCCCTACGAGCAGTACTTC.